A selection of T cell receptor beta chains follows, all from one sample in a study of human T cells and chemical hapten exposure. TCRdb passed the RACE reads through MiXCR, listing each CDR3 protein once. The sample has about 110,000 distinct CDR3 sequences, 9% to 9.5% seen once; the top ten hold 3% to 3.5%. This specimen was whole blood, taken in connection with sensitization to the hapten diphenylcyclopropenone (DPC). These receptors were obtained from a woman between 40 and 50 years old with alopecia areata. Some clones in this sample may be carry-over from other donors' samples. The CDR3 runs from the conserved cysteine through the conserved F or W. The D gene is left open where the match is weak. Not all rows give a size; the values are once, few, many and, for expanded clones, a class.

v_call: TRBV29-1
j_call: TRBJ2-3
d_call: -
clone_size: many
cdr3_aa: CSVGRLGEDTQYF
cdr3_nt: TGCAGCGTCGGCCGACTAGGAGAAGATACGCAGTATTTT

v_call: TRBV12-3/TRBV12-4
j_call: TRBJ2-2
d_call: TRBD2
clone_size: many
cdr3_aa: CASSLTSGTTGELFF
cdr3_nt: TGTGCCAGCAGCCTGACTAGCGGTACCACCGGGGAGCTGTTTTTT

v_call: TRBV14
j_call: TRBJ1-2
d_call: -
clone_size: few
cdr3_aa: CASSQDPGGFSYTF
cdr3_nt: TGTGCCAGCAGCCAAGATCCTGGAGGGTTCAGCTACACCTTC

v_call: TRBV4-1
j_call: TRBJ2-3
d_call: -
clone_size: many
cdr3_aa: CASSHLTLNPGADTQYF
cdr3_nt: TGCGCCAGCAGCCATCTAACACTCAACCCGGGCGCAGATACGCAGTATTTT

v_call: TRBV6-5
j_call: TRBJ2-7
d_call: -
clone_size: few
cdr3_aa: CASSTPDSYERQYF
cdr3_nt: TGTGCCAGCAGTACTCCCGACAGCTACGAGCGGCAGTACTTC

v_call: TRBV7-9
j_call: TRBJ2-3
d_call: -
clone_size: many
cdr3_aa: CASRDLADTQYF
cdr3_nt: TGTGCCAGCAGGGACCTCGCAGATACGCAGTATTTT

v_call: TRBV28
j_call: TRBJ1-1
d_call: -
clone_size: many
cdr3_aa: CASSIPTGENTEAFF
cdr3_nt: TGTGCCAGCAGTATACCGACAGGCGAGAACACTGAAGCTTTCTTT

v_call: TRBV19
j_call: TRBJ2-5
d_call: -
clone_size: few
cdr3_aa: CASSIRVQIQAQYF
cdr3_nt: TGTGCCAGTAGTATCCGGGTCCAAATTCAGGCCCAGTACTTC

v_call: TRBV18
j_call: TRBJ2-1
d_call: TRBD2
clone_size: few
cdr3_aa: CASSPRGGVDNEQFF
cdr3_nt: TGTGCCAGCTCACCCCGGGGGGGCGTTGACAATGAGCAGTTCTTC

v_call: TRBV10-3
j_call: TRBJ1-5
d_call: -
clone_size: -
cdr3_aa: CAISAATVGAPQHF
cdr3_nt: TGTGCCATCAGTGCGGCGACGGTCGGGGCGCCCCAGCATTTT

v_call: TRBV6-5
j_call: TRBJ2-7
d_call: TRBD2
clone_size: -
cdr3_aa: CASSLQTSGGAYEQYF
cdr3_nt: TGTGCCAGCAGCCTCCAGACTAGCGGGGGGGCCTACGAGCAGTACTTC

v_call: TRBV4-1
j_call: TRBJ2-7
d_call: -
clone_size: -
cdr3_aa: CASSPRRGRPSGEQYF
cdr3_nt: TGCGCCAGCAGCCCAAGGCGCGGCCGACCCTCGGGCGAGCAGTACTTC

v_call: TRBV4-3
j_call: TRBJ1-1
d_call: -
clone_size: many
cdr3_aa: CASSQDFGGNTEAFF
cdr3_nt: TGCGCCAGCAGCCAAGATTTTGGTGGTAACACTGAAGCTTTCTTT

v_call: TRBV4-3
j_call: TRBJ1-1
d_call: TRBD1
clone_size: few
cdr3_aa: CASSQGEGGSAFF
cdr3_nt: TGCGCCAGCAGCCAAGGGGAAGGGGGCTCGGCTTTCTTT

v_call: TRBV5-6
j_call: TRBJ2-7
d_call: TRBD1
clone_size: few
cdr3_aa: CASSAQGIAYEQYF
cdr3_nt: TGTGCCAGCAGCGCACAGGGGATAGCCTACGAGCAGTACTTC

v_call: TRBV29-1
j_call: TRBJ2-5
d_call: TRBD1
clone_size: many
cdr3_aa: CSVQGAEETQYF
cdr3_nt: TGCAGCGTCCAGGGGGCGGAGGAGACCCAGTACTTC

v_call: TRBV6-2/TRBV6-3
j_call: TRBJ2-1
d_call: TRBD1
clone_size: -
cdr3_aa: CASSPGQGRYNEQFF
cdr3_nt: TGTGCCAGCAGTCCCGGACAGGGGAGGTACAATGAGCAGTTCTTC

v_call: TRBV4-1
j_call: TRBJ1-3
d_call: -
clone_size: many
cdr3_aa: CASSQGGLRPFSGNTIYF
cdr3_nt: TGCGCCAGCAGCCAGGGGGGCTTGAGGCCATTCTCTGGAAACACCATATATTTT

v_call: TRBV20-1
j_call: TRBJ2-1
d_call: -
clone_size: -
cdr3_aa: CSGRSGTNNEQFF
cdr3_nt: TGCAGTGGCAGATCCGGGACCAACAATGAGCAGTTCTTC

v_call: TRBV9
j_call: TRBJ2-7
d_call: -
clone_size: many
cdr3_aa: CASSVGPGHLYEQYF
cdr3_nt: TGTGCCAGCAGCGTAGGGCCAGGGCACCTCTACGAGCAGTACTTC

v_call: TRBV18
j_call: TRBJ1-1
d_call: -
clone_size: many
cdr3_aa: CASSPPAPLHGTFF
cdr3_nt: TGTGCCAGCTCACCACCGGCGCCCCTCCATGGGACTTTCTTT

v_call: TRBV18
j_call: TRBJ2-1
d_call: -
clone_size: many
cdr3_aa: CASSAEISYNEQFF
cdr3_nt: TGTGCCAGCTCCGCCGAGATATCCTACAATGAGCAGTTCTTC

v_call: TRBV6-5
j_call: TRBJ2-7
d_call: TRBD1
clone_size: -
cdr3_aa: CASSYSLRGFSYEQYF
cdr3_nt: TGTGCCAGCAGTTACTCCCTCAGGGGGTTCTCCTACGAGCAGTACTTC

v_call: TRBV20-1
j_call: TRBJ1-2
d_call: -
clone_size: -
cdr3_aa: CSARALGGDYGYTF
cdr3_nt: TGCAGTGCTAGGGCCCTAGGGGGAGACTATGGCTACACCTTC

v_call: TRBV3-1
j_call: TRBJ1-1
d_call: -
clone_size: many
cdr3_aa: CASSQDSRTVQGKAFF
cdr3_nt: TGTGCCAGCAGCCAAGATTCGAGGACAGTACAAGGAAAAGCTTTCTTT

v_call: TRBV6-2/TRBV6-3
j_call: TRBJ1-1
d_call: -
clone_size: many
cdr3_aa: CASSVGGLGTEAFF
cdr3_nt: TGTGCCAGCAGTGTCGGGGGGCTGGGGACTGAAGCTTTCTTT

v_call: TRBV18
j_call: TRBJ1-2
d_call: -
clone_size: -
cdr3_aa: CASSPGAGTNYGYTF
cdr3_nt: TGTGCCAGCTCACCAGGGGCAGGAACTAACTATGGCTACACCTTC

v_call: TRBV7-8
j_call: TRBJ2-7
d_call: -
clone_size: many
cdr3_aa: CASSSGTQEFYEQYF
cdr3_nt: TGTGCCAGCAGCTCCGGGACACAAGAATTCTACGAGCAGTACTTC

v_call: TRBV7-2
j_call: TRBJ2-3
d_call: TRBD1
clone_size: many
cdr3_aa: CASSSEGQVTDTQYF
cdr3_nt: TGTGCCAGCAGCTCCGAAGGACAGGTCACAGATACGCAGTATTTT

v_call: TRBV29-1
j_call: TRBJ2-4
d_call: -
clone_size: many
cdr3_aa: CSVEVSGLTKNIQYF
cdr3_nt: TGCAGCGTTGAAGTTTCTGGGCTGACCAAAAACATTCAGTACTTC

v_call: TRBV27
j_call: TRBJ1-5
d_call: TRBD1
clone_size: many
cdr3_aa: CASSLLAGGPNQPQHF
cdr3_nt: TGTGCCAGCAGTTTATTGGCAGGGGGGCCCAATCAGCCCCAGCATTTT

v_call: TRBV6-5
j_call: TRBJ2-3
d_call: TRBD2
clone_size: many
cdr3_aa: CASRATSGKLADTQYF
cdr3_nt: TGTGCCAGCAGGGCTACTAGCGGGAAGCTCGCAGATACGCAGTATTTT

v_call: TRBV7-9
j_call: TRBJ2-5
d_call: -
clone_size: many
cdr3_aa: CASRLGQETQYF
cdr3_nt: TGTGCCAGCAGACTAGGTCAAGAGACCCAGTACTTC

v_call: TRBV6-2/TRBV6-3
j_call: TRBJ1-1
d_call: TRBD1
clone_size: -
cdr3_aa: CASSSPSRGVPEAFF
cdr3_nt: TGTGCCAGCAGTTCCCCCTCCAGGGGGGTCCCTGAAGCTTTCTTT

v_call: TRBV7-2
j_call: TRBJ2-2
d_call: -
clone_size: few
cdr3_aa: CASSLEGGSTGELFF
cdr3_nt: TGTGCCAGCAGCTTGGAGGGGGGTAGTACCGGGGAGCTGTTTTTT

v_call: TRBV4-3
j_call: TRBJ2-2
d_call: -
clone_size: many
cdr3_aa: CASSQWTGGEYTGELFF
cdr3_nt: TGCGCCAGCAGCCAGTGGACAGGCGGGGAATACACCGGGGAGCTGTTTTTT

v_call: TRBV11-2
j_call: TRBJ1-5
d_call: TRBD1
clone_size: many
cdr3_aa: CASSFQGDQPQHF
cdr3_nt: TGTGCCAGCAGCTTTCAGGGGGATCAGCCCCAGCATTTT

v_call: TRBV6-2/TRBV6-3
j_call: TRBJ2-2
d_call: -
clone_size: many
cdr3_aa: CASSYSGLNTGELFF
cdr3_nt: TGTGCCAGCAGTTACTCGGGACTTAACACCGGGGAGCTGTTTTTT

v_call: TRBV2
j_call: TRBJ1-2
d_call: -
clone_size: many
cdr3_aa: CARRDILNYGYTF
cdr3_nt: TGTGCCAGACGGGACATTCTGAACTATGGCTACACCTTC

v_call: TRBV2
j_call: TRBJ1-1
d_call: -
clone_size: -
cdr3_aa: CASSVGGFTEAFF
cdr3_nt: TGTGCCAGCAGTGTTGGAGGGTTCACTGAAGCTTTCTTT

v_call: TRBV6-1
j_call: TRBJ2-7
d_call: -
clone_size: few
cdr3_aa: CASSQLARVGPYEQYF
cdr3_nt: TGTGCCAGCAGTCAACTGGCCAGGGTCGGTCCCTACGAGCAGTACTTC

v_call: TRBV30
j_call: TRBJ2-7
d_call: TRBD2
clone_size: few
cdr3_aa: CASSGVVPYEQYF
cdr3_nt: TGTGCCTCCAGCGGGGTGGTGCCATACGAGCAGTACTTC